This T cell receptor (beta chain) came from a study of cytomegalovirus exposure and HLA in healthy donors. Study-wide points: The only immune exposure information that was available was CMV serostatus. TCR beta V- and J-gene trimming was later associated with a missense DCLRE1C variant.

The PCR was carried out with 60 Vbeta primers and 13 Jbeta primers. The table came from immunoSEQ multiplex PCR; TCRdb's copy has only in-frame clones and leaves some out. The sample has around 19,000 clones, about 80% seen once. Germline loops: CDR1 PRHDT, CDR2 FYEKMQ (reference sequence). The CDR3 covers 15 residues. V was shortened by 1 base and J by 8 bases, with 17 bases between the two germline ends. For this clone: Antigen: not known.

Source material: PBMCs. The chain recombines TRBV13 with TRBJ1-2; possible D gene TRBD1, 5 bases. The TCR originated in a human donor in good health. CDR3 nucleotide sequence: TGTGCCAGCAGCTTAGATCCCCAGGGTCCGGACGGCTACACCTTC. It specifies CASSLDPQGPDGYTF.